This is a list of T cell receptor beta chains from one sample in a study of CD8+ T cells in alopecia areata. Method: immunoSEQ multiplex PCR; TCRdb's copy keeps in-frame clones and lacks some. The repertoire holds about 150,000 clones, 40% to 50% seen once, with roughly 6.8% in the top ten. Sequenced material: CD4+ T cells sorted from blood. The receptor source for this set is a human donor with alopecia areata. Both conserved end residues are part of each CDR3. D genes are given only for firm matches.

d_call	v_call	j_call	cdr3_aa
NA	TRBV9	TRBJ1-1	CASSARPGTQNTEAFF
NA	TRBV29-1	TRBJ2-7	CSASRGIEQYF
NA	TRBV28	TRBJ1-1	CASSRLSSNTEAFF
NA	TRBV28	TRBJ2-3	CASGAGSTDTQYF
NA	TRBV7-9	TRBJ2-7	CASSFSVAEQYF
TRBD2	TRBV30	TRBJ2-5	CAWMQGGAETQYF
NA	TRBV5-1	TRBJ1-5	CASSLGPGQPQHF
TRBD1	TRBV7-8	TRBJ1-5	CASSLRRTGRNQPQHF
NA	TRBV5-4	TRBJ2-5	CASSLVGRRSAETQYF
NA	TRBV6-6	TRBJ1-5	CASSVRGANQPQHF
TRBD2	TRBV27	TRBJ2-4	CASSLWEPGLAGAKNIQYF
NA	TRBV6-5	TRBJ2-3	CASSSTAATDTQYF
NA	TRBV9	TRBJ2-1	CASSVGQGLYNEQFF
NA	TRBV5-1	TRBJ2-3	CASSLEAGPDTQYF
NA	TRBV5-1	TRBJ2-5	CASSVAETQYF
NA	TRBV6-5	TRBJ2-5	CASSYRPSETQYF
TRBD1	TRBV5-6	TRBJ2-7	CASSQPGQGSYEQYF
TRBD2	TRBV7-9	TRBJ2-1	CASSSPGGRPLFF
TRBD2	TRBV6-5	TRBJ2-7	CASNRLADSYEQYF
NA	TRBV2	TRBJ2-3	CASSARHSSNTQYF
TRBD2	TRBV9	TRBJ2-1	CASGKRGRPNNEQFF
TRBD2	TRBV7-9	TRBJ2-3	CASSFASGATDTQYF
TRBD2	TRBV30	TRBJ2-1	CAWSVRLAGGGNEQFF
NA	TRBV29-1	TRBJ2-3	CSVRWGSSTDTQYF
TRBD2	TRBV27	TRBJ2-3	CASSFLGLATDTQYF
TRBD2	TRBV5-4	TRBJ2-3	CASSPLAGLADTQYF
NA	TRBV5-4	TRBJ2-2	CASSLAELETGRGELFF
NA	TRBV5-5	TRBJ2-7	CASSEIHRNEQYF
TRBD2	TRBV29-1	TRBJ2-5	CSSSSGTQETQYF
NA	TRBV29-1	TRBJ1-2	CSVDRGAHGYTF
NA	TRBV5-1	TRBJ1-1	CASSLVQMNTEAFF
NA	TRBV18	TRBJ2-1	CASSRDLDNEQFF
NA	TRBV7-9	TRBJ1-1	CASSSRSGDTEAFF
TRBD2	TRBV2	TRBJ2-7	CASVPSGSSEQYF
NA	TRBV29-1	TRBJ2-7	CSVDRGVGEQYF
TRBD2	TRBV29-1	TRBJ2-5	CSVASGNQETQYF
TRBD1	TRBV6-5	TRBJ2-1	CASTPTRDRGREQFF
NA	TRBV11-2	TRBJ2-7	CASSFGESYEQYF
TRBD2	TRBV5-1	TRBJ2-2	CASSWLAGVTGELFF
NA	TRBV2	TRBJ1-1	CASGAQRDTEAFF
TRBD1	TRBV30	TRBJ1-5	CAWSTTGGKPQHF
TRBD2	TRBV30	TRBJ2-7	CAWSGGRTSGTGYEQYF
TRBD2	TRBV4-2	TRBJ2-3	CASSQGTSGSTDTQYF
TRBD1	TRBV30	TRBJ2-7	CASDRDSYEQYF
NA	TRBV18	TRBJ2-1	CASSPLLGDNSYNEQFF
NA	TRBV6-5	TRBJ1-2	CASSYLPRGSSYGYTF
NA	TRBV6-5	TRBJ2-7	CASSSSGHSFAYEQYF
NA	TRBV5-1	TRBJ2-5	CASSLWQGETQYF
TRBD1	TRBV2	TRBJ2-4	CASTRETGSKNIQYF
NA	TRBV30	TRBJ2-7	CAWSSPTPFRRNYEQYF
NA	TRBV9	TRBJ1-4	CASSVGTATNEKLFF
NA	TRBV29-1	TRBJ1-2	CSVAGAISPDYGYTF
TRBD1	TRBV5-1	TRBJ2-1	CASSAGDRGSYNEQFF
NA	TRBV19	TRBJ1-5	CASSIVTDRNQPQHF
NA	TRBV6-6	TRBJ2-5	CASSYRGNQETQYF
NA	TRBV25-1	TRBJ2-1	CASSVPGLLRSNEQFF
NA	TRBV5-1	TRBJ1-1	CASSAVGPDRNTEAFF
NA	TRBV27	TRBJ2-6	CASSPDLVNSGANVLTF
NA	TRBV11-1	TRBJ2-7	CASSLGTSYEQYF